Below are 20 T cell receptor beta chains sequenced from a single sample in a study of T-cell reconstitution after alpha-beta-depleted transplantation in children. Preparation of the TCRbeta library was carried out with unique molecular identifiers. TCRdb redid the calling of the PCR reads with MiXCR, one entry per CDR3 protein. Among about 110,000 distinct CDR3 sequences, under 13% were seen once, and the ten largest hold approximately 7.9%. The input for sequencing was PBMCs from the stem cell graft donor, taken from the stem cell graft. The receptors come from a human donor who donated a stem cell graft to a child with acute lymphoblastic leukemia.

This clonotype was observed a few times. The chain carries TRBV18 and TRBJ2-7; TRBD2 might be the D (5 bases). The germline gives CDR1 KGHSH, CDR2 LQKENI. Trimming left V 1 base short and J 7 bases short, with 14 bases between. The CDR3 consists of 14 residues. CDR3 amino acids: CASSPLAGLGEQYF. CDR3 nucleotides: TGTGCCAGCTCACCACTGGCAGGACTTGGGGAGCAGTACTTC.

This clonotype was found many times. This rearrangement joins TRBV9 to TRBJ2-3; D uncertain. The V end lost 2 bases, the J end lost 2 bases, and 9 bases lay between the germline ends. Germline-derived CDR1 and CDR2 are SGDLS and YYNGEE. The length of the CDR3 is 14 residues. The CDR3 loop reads CASSVSVNTDTQYF. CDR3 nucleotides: TGTGCCAGCAGCGTTTCGGTTAACACAGATACGCAGTATTTT.

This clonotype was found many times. CDR3 bases: TGCGCCAGCAGCTTGGAGTCGGTAACCTACGAGCAGTACTTC. The encoded protein is CASSLESVTYEQYF. The V call is TRBV5-1, the J call TRBJ2-7; no clear D gene. V was pared by 0 bases and J by 2 bases, with 9 bases between. The CDR3 loop spans 14 amino acids. Germline assignment: CDR1 SGHRS and CDR2 YFSETQ.

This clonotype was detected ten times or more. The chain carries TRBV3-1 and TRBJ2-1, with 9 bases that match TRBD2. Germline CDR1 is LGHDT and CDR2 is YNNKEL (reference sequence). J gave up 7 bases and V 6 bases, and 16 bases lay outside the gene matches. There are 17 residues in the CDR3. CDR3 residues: CASSFARSGRPRNEQFF. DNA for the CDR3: TGTGCCAGCAGTTTCGCCCGTAGCGGGAGACCAAGGAATGAGCAGTTCTTC.

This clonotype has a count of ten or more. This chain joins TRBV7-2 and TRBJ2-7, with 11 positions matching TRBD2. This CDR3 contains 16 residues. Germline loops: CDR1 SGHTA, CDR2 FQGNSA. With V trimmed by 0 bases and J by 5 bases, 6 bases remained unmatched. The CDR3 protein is CASSLAGSGRADEQYF. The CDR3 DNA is TGTGCCAGCAGCTTAGCTGGTAGCGGGAGGGCCGACGAGCAGTACTTC.

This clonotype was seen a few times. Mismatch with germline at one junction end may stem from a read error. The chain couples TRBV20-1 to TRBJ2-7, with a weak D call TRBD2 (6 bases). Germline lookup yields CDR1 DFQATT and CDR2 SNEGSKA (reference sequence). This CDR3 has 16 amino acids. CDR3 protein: CCARIGGGASFYEQYF. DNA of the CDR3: TGCTGTGCTAGGATTGGTGGAGGGGCCAGTTTCTACGAGCAGTACTTC.

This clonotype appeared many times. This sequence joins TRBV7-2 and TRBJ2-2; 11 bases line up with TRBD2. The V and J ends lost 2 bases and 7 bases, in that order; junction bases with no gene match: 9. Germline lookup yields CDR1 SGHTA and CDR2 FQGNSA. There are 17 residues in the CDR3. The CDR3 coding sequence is TGTGCCAGCAGCTTACATAGCGGGGGGGCCAGCGGCGGGGAGCTGTTTTTT. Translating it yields CASSLHSGGASGGELFF.

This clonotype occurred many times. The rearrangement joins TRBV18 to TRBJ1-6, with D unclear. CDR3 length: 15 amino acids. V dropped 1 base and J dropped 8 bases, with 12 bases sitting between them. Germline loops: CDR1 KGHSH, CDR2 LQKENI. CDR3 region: CASSPLGLPDSPLHF. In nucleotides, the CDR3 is TGTGCCAGCTCACCACTCGGACTCCCGGATTCACCCCTCCACTTT.

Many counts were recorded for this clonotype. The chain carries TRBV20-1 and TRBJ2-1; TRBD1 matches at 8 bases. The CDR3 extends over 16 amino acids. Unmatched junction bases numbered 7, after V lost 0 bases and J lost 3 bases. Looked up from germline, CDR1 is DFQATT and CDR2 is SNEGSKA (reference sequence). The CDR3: CSARDPGQGHYNEQFF. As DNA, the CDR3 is TGCAGTGCTAGAGACCCAGGACAGGGACACTACAATGAGCAGTTCTTC.

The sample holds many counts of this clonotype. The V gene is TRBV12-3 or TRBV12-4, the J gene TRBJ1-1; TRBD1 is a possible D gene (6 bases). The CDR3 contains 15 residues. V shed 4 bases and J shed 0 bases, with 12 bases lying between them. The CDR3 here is CASSSPWTVNTEAFF. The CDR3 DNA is TGTGCCAGCAGTTCCCCCTGGACAGTGAACACTGAAGCTTTCTTT.

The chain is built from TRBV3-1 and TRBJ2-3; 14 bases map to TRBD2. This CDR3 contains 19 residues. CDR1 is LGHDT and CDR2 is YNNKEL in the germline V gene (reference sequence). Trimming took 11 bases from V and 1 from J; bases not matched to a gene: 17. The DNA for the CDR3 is TGTGCCTTCAGTTTAGGAGGGACTAGCGGGGGAGGGGGCACAGATACGCAGTATTTT. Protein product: CAFSLGGTSGGGGTDTQYF.

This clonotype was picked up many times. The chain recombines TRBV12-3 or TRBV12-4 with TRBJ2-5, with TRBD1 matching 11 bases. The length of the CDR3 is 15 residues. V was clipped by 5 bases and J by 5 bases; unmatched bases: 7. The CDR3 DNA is TGTGCCAGCAGTCTGTGGACAGGGGGCGCCGAGACCCAGTACTTC. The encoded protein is CASSLWTGGAETQYF.

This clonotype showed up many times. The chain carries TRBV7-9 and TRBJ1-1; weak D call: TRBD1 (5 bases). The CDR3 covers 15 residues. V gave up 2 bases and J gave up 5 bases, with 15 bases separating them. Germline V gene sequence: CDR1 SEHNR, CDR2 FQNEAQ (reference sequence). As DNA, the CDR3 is TGTGCCAGCAGCTTATACGGGGGGATGGGGACTGAAGCTTTCTTT. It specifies CASSLYGGMGTEAFF.

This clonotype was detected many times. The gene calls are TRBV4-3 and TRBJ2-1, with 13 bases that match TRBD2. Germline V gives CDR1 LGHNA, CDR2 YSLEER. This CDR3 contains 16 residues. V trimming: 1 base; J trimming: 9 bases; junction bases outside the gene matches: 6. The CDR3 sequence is CASSQGGTSGVAEQFF. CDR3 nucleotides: TGCGCCAGCAGCCAAGGGGGGACTAGCGGGGTCGCTGAGCAGTTCTTC.

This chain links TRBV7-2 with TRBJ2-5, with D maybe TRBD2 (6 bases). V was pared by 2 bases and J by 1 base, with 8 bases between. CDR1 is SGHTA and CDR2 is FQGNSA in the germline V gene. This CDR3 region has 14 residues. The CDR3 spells CASSLMRGQETQYF. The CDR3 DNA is TGTGCCAGCAGCTTAATGCGGGGCCAAGAGACCCAGTACTTC.

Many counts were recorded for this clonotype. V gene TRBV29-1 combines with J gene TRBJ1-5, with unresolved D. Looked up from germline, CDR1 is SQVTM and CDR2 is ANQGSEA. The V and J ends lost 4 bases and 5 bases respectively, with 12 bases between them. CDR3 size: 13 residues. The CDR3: CSVASRADQPQHF. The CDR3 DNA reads TGCAGCGTTGCCAGCCGAGCGGATCAGCCCCAGCATTTT.

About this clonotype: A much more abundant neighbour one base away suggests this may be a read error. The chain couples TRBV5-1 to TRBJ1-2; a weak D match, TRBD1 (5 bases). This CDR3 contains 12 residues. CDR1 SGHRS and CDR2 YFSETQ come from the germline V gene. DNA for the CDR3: TGCGCCAGCAGCGCGGACACCTATGGCGACACCTTC. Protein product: CASSADTYGDTF.

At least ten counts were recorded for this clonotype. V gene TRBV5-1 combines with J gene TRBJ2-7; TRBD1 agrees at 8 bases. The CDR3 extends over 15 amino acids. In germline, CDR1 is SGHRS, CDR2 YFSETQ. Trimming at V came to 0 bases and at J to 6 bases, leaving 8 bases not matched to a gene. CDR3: CASSLVGTGIVEQYF. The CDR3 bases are TGCGCCAGCAGCTTGGTGGGGACAGGTATAGTCGAGCAGTACTTC.

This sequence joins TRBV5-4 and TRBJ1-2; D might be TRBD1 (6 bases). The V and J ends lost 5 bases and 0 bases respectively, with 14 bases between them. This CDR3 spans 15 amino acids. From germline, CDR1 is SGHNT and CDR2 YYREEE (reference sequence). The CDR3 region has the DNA TGTGCCAGCAGTGGAGGGGGATCGTCTAACTATGGCTACACCTTC. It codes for CASSGGGSSNYGYTF. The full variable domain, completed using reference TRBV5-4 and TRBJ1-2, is ETGVTQSPTHLIKTRGQQVTLRCSSQSGHNTVSWYQQALGQGPQFIFQYYREEENGRGNFPPRFSGLQFPNYSSELNVNALELDDSALYLCASSGGGSSNYGYTFGSGTRLTVV.

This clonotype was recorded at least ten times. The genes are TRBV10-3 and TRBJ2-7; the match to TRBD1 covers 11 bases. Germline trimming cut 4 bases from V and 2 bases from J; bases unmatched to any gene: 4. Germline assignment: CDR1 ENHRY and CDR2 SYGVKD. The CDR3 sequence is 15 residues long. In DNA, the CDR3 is TGTGCCATCAGTGGGGACAGGGGGACGGCCTACGAGCAGTACTTC. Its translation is CAISGDRGTAYEQYF.